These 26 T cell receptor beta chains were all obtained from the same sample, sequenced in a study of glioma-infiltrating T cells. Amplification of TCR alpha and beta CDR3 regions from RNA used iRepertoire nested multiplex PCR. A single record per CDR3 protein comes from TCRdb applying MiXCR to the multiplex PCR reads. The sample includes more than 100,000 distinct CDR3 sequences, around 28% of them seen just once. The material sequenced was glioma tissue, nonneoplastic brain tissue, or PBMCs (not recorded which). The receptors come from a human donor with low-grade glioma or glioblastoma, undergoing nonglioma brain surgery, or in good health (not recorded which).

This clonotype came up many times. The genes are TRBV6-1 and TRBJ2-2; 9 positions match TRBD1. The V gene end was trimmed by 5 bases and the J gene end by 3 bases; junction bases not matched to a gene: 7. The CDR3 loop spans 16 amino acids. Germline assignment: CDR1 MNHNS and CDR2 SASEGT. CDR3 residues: CASSRTGGRDTGELFF. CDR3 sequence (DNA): TGTGCCAGCAGTCGCACAGGGGGCAGGGACACCGGGGAGCTGTTTTTT.

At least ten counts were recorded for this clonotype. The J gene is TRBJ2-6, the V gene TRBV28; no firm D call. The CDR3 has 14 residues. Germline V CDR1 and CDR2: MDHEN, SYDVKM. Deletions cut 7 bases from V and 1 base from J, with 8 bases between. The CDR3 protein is CASKVDSGANVLTF. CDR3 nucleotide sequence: TGTGCCAGCAAAGTAGATTCTGGGGCCAACGTCCTGACTTTC.

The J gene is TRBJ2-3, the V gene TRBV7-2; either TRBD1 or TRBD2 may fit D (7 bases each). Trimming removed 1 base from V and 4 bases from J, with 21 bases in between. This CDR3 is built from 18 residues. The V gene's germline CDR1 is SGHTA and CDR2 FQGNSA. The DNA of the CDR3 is TGTGCCAGCAGCTTAGTAGGGGGGAGGGGGCCGATCGCAGATACGCAGTATTTT. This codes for CASSLVGGRGPIADTQYF.

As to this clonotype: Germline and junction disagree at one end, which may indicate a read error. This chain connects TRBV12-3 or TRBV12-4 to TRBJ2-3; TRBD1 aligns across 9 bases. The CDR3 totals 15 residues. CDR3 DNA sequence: TGTGTCAGCAGTTGGATGACAGGGGGGACAGATACGCAGTATTTT. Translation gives CVSSWMTGGTDTQYF.

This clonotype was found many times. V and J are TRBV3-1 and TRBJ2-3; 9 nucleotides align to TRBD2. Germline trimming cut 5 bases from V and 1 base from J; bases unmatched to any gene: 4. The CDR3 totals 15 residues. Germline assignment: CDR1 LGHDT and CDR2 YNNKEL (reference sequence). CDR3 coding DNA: TGTGCCAGCAGCGCACTAGCGGGTCGCACAGATACGCAGTATTTT. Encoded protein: CASSALAGRTDTQYF.

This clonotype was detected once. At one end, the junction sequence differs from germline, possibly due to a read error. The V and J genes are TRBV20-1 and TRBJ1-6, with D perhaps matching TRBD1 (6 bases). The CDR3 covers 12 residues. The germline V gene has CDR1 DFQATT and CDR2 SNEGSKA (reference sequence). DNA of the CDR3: TGCGGTGCCGGACAGCCTAATCCACCCCTCCACTTT. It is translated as CGAGQPNPPLHF.

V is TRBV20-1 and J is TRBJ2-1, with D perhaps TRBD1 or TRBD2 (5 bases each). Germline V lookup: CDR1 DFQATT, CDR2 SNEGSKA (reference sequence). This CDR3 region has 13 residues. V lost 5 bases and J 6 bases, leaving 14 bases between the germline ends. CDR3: CSAGGGNFNEQFF. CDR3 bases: TGCAGTGCTGGTGGGGGAAATTTCAATGAGCAGTTCTTC.

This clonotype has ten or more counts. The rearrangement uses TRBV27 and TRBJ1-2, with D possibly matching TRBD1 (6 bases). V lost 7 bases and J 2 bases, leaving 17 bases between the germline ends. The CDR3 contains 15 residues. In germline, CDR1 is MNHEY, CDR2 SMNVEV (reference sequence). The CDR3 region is CASKLTGIGNYGYTF. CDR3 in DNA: TGTGCCAGCAAATTAACAGGGATCGGGAACTATGGCTACACCTTC.

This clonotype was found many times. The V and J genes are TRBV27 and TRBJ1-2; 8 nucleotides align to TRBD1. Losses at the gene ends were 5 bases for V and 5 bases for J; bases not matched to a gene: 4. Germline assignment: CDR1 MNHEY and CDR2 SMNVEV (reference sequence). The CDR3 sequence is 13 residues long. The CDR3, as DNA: TGTGCCAGCAGTGACAGGGGAGGGTATGGCTACACCTTC. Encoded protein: CASSDRGGYGYTF.

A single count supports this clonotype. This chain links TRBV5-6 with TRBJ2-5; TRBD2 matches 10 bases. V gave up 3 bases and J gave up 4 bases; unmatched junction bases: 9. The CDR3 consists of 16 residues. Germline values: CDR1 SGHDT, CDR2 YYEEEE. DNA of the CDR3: TGTGCCAGCAGCTCATTACTAGCGGGGAGCACAGAGACCCAGTACTTC. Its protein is CASSSLLAGSTETQYF.

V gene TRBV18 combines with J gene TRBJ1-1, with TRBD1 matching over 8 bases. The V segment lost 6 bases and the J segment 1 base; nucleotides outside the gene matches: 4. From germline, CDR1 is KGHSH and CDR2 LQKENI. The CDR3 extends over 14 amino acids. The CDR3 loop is CASSPDRANTEAFF. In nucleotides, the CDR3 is TGTGCCAGCTCGCCGGACAGGGCGAACACTGAAGCTTTCTTT.

The CDR3 sequence is CASSDRGWNTGELFF. As DNA, the CDR3 is TGTGCCAGCAGCGACAGGGGCTGGAACACCGGGGAGCTGTTTTTT. V is TRBV2 and J is TRBJ2-2, with 8 bases lining up with TRBD1. Germline CDR1 SNHLY, CDR2 FYNNEI. There are 15 residues in the CDR3. V shed 6 bases, J shed 1 base, and the junction held 4 bases outside the gene matches.

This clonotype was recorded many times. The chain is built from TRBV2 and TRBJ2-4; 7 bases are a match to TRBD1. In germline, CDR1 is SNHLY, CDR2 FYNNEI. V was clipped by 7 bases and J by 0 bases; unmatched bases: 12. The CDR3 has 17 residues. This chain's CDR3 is CASKWKLDRLAKNIQYF. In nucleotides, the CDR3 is TGTGCCAGCAAATGGAAGCTGGACAGGCTAGCCAAAAACATTCAGTACTTC. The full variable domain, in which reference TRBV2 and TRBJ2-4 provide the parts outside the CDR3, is EPEVTQTPSHQVTQMGQEVILRCVPISNHLYFYWYRQILGQKVEFLVSFYNNEISEKSEIFDDQFSVERPDGSNFTLKIRSTKLEDSAMYFCASKWKLDRLAKNIQYFGAGTRLSVL.

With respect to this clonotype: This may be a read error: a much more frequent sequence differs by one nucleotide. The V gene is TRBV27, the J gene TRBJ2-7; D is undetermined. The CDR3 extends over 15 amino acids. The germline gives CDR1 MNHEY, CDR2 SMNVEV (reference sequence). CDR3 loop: CASGFLDRTSYEQYF. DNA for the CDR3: TGTGCCAGCGGTTTTCTGGACCGTACCTCCTACGAGCAGTACTTC.

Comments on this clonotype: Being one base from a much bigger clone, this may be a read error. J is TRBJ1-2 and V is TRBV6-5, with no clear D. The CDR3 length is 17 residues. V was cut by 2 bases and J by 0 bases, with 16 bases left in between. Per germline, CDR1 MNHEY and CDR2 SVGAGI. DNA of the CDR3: TGTGCCAGCAGTTACCACGCCCCGTACACTGCTAACTATGGCTACACCTTC. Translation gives CASSYHAPYTANYGYTF.

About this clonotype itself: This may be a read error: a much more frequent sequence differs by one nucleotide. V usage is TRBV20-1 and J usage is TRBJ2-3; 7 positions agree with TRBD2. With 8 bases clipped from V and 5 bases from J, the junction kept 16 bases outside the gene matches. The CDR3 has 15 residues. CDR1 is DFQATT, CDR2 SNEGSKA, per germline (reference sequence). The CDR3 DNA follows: TGCAGTTCCAACAGCCTCCGGGGGGTGGAAGATACGCAGTATTTT. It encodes CSSNSLRGVEDTQYF.

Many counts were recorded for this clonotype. The CDR3, as DNA: TGTGCCAGCAGCCGGAGAGGGGGCCCTGACACCGGGGAGCTGTTTTTT. Translation: CASSRRGGPDTGELFF. The chain uses TRBV7-2 and TRBJ2-2, with TRBD1 identical over 7 bases. V dropped 5 bases and J dropped 3; count of bases not matched to a gene: 9. In germline, CDR1 is SGHTA, CDR2 FQGNSA. The CDR3 is made up of 16 amino acids.

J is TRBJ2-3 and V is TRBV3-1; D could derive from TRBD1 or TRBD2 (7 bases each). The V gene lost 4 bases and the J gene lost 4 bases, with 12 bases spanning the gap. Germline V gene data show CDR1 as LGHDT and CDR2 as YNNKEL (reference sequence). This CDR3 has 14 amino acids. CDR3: CASSLRGGADTQYF. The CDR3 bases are TGTGCCAGCAGCCTCAGGGGGGGGGCAGATACGCAGTATTTT.

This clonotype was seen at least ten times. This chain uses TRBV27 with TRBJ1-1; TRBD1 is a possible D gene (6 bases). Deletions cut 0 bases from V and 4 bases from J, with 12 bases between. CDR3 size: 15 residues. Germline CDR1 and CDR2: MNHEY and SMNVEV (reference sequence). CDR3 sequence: CASSLSAGASTEAFF. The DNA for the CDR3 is TGTGCCAGCAGTTTATCGGCAGGGGCCTCCACTGAAGCTTTCTTT.

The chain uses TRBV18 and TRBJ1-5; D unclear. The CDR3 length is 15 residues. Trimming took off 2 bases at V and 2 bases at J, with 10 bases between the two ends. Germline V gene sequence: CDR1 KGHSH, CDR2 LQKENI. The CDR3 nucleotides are TGTGCCAGCTCACCAGGAAGGGAGGGCAATCAGCCCCAGCATTTT. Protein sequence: CASSPGREGNQPQHF.

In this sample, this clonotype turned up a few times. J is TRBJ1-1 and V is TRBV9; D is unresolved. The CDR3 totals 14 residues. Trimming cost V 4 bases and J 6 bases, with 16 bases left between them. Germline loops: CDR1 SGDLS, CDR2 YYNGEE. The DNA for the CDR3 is TGTGCCAGCAGCTCCGGCGTCGGACTCCCTGAAGCTTTCTTT. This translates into CASSSGVGLPEAFF.

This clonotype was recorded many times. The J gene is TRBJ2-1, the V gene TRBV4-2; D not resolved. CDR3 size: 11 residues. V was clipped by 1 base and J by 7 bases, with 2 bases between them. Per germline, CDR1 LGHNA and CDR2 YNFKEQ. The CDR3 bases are TGTGCCAGCAGCCAAGGTAATGAGCAGTTCTTC. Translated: CASSQGNEQFF.

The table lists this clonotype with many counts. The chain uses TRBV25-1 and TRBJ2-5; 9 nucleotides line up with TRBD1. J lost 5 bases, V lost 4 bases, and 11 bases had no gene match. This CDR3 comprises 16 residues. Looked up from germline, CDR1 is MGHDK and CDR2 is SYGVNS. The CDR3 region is CASSGAGTGRRETQYF. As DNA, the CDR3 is TGTGCCAGCAGTGGCGCCGGGACAGGGAGGCGGGAGACCCAGTACTTC.

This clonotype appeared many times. The DNA of the CDR3 is TGTGCCACCAGCAGAGCTAAGGACGGGAACACTGAAGCTTTCTTT. This translates into CATSRAKDGNTEAFF. This chain connects TRBV15 to TRBJ1-1; D is undetermined. Germline V gene data show CDR1 as LNHNV and CDR2 as YYDKDF (reference sequence). Between the trimmed V and J ends, which lost 1 base and 1 base, there was a span of 10 bases. This CDR3 is built from 15 residues.

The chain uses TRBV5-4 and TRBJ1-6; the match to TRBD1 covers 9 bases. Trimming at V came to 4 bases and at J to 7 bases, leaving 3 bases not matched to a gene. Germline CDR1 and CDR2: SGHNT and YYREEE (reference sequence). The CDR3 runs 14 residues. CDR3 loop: CASSRDRENSPLHF. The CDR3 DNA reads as TGTGCCAGCAGCAGGGACAGGGAAAATTCACCCCTCCACTTT.

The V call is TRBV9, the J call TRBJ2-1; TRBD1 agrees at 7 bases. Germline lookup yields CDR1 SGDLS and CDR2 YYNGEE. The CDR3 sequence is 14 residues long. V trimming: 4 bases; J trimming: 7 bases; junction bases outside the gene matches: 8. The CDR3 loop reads CASSTQTGMNEQFF. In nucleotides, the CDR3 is TGTGCCAGCAGCACTCAGACAGGGATGAATGAGCAGTTCTTC. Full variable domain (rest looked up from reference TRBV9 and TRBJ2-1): DSGVTQTPKHLITATGQRVTLRCSPRSGDLSVYWYQQSLDQGLQFLIQYYNGEERAKGNILERFSAQQFPDLHSELNLSSLELGDSALYFCASSTQTGMNEQFFGPGTRLTVL.